What follows are 17 T cell receptor beta chains derived from one specimen sequenced in a study of blood T cell repertoires in COVID-19. Data came from immunoSEQ multiplex PCR; TCRdb stores just in-frame clones and leaves some out. The top ten clones hold about a fifth of a sample with about 80,000 clones, approximately 82% of them seen once. The sample consisted of peripheral blood. These receptors were collected from a human donor in a cohort sampled during active COVID-19.

This clone was observed a few times. The rearrangement links TRBV5-1 to TRBJ1-5; D is possibly TRBD1 (5 bases). The CDR3 spans 16 residues. CDR1 is SGHRS, CDR2 YFSETQ, per germline. Trimming removed 0 bases from V and 0 bases from J, with 10 bases in between. This chain's CDR3 is CASSLGDSDSNQPQHF. The CDR3 region has the DNA TGCGCCAGCAGCTTGGGTGACAGTGATAGCAATCAGCCCCAGCATTTT.

This clone was counted once. This sequence joins TRBV28 and TRBJ2-2; D unclear. CDR1 MDHEN and CDR2 SYDVKM come from the germline V gene. V was clipped by 5 bases and J by 5 bases, with 6 bases between them. CDR3 length equals 12 residues. The CDR3 spells CASSTPTGELFF. The CDR3 region has the DNA TGTGCCAGCAGTACTCCAACCGGGGAGCTGTTTTTT. Full variable domain (remainder filled in from reference TRBV28 and TRBJ2-2): DVKVTQSSRYLVKRTGEKVFLECVQDMDHENMFWYRQDPGLGLRLIYFSYDVKMKEKGDIPEGYSVSREKKERFSLILESASTNQTSMYLCASSTPTGELFFGEGSRLTVL.

This chain links TRBV3-1 (or the pseudogene TRBV3-2) with TRBJ1-2, with D possibly matching TRBD1 (5 bases). The CDR3 contains 11 residues. In germline, CDR1 is LGHDT, CDR2 YNNKEL (reference sequence). Between the trimmed V and J ends, which lost 6 bases and 7 bases, there was a span of 9 bases. The DNA of the CDR3 is TGTGCCAGCAGGGGGCAGGGTGGCTACACCTTC. It encodes CASRGQGGYTF.

The chain links TRBV9 to TRBJ2-7; 12 bases agree with TRBD2. The germline V gene encodes CDR1 SGDLS and CDR2 YYNGEE. V lost 4 bases and J lost 4; bases outside the gene matches: 6. The CDR3 has 15 residues. The CDR3 nucleotides are TGTGCCAGCAGCCCTACTAGCGGGGGGTCGTACGAGCAGTACTTC. The encoded protein is CASSPTSGGSYEQYF.

The CDR3 nucleotides are TGCGCCAGCAGCTTGGCCATGGGGACAAGGGGTAACAATGAGCAGTTCTTC. It codes for CASSLAMGTRGNNEQFF. The rearrangement links TRBV5-1 to TRBJ2-1; a possible D gene is TRBD1 (6 bases). Trimming removed 0 bases at V and 5 bases at J, with 18 bases between. Germline loops: CDR1 SGHRS, CDR2 YFSETQ. The CDR3 consists of 17 residues.

In its sample, this clone was seen once. The chain carries TRBV9 and TRBJ2-3, with TRBD2 as a possible D gene (5 bases). V was pared by 4 bases and J by 0 bases, with 12 bases between. The CDR3 runs to 15 residues. The germline gives CDR1 SGDLS, CDR2 YYNGEE. CDR3 DNA: TGTGCCAGCAGCACGGACTTCACTAGCACAGATACGCAGTATTTT. It yields the protein CASSTDFTSTDTQYF. Full variable domain (missing parts from reference TRBV9 and TRBJ2-3): DSGVTQTPKHLITATGQRVTLRCSPRSGDLSVYWYQQSLDQGLQFLIQYYNGEERAKGNILERFSAQQFPDLHSELNLSSLELGDSALYFCASSTDFTSTDTQYFGPGTRLTVL.

This clone was counted between two and nine times. The V call is TRBV5-4, the J call TRBJ2-7; 7 bases fit TRBD1. V lost 6 bases, J lost 0 bases, and 3 bases stayed unmatched. CDR3 size: 13 residues. Germline V CDR1 and CDR2: SGHNT, YYREEE (reference sequence). Here the CDR3 reads CASKRDSSYEQYF. The CDR3 DNA reads TGTGCCAGCAAACGGGACAGCTCCTACGAGCAGTACTTC.

This clone has just a few counts. This chain joins TRBV24-1 and TRBJ2-2; D is possibly TRBD1 (5 bases). V lost 12 bases and J 0 bases, leaving 10 bases between the germline ends. The CDR3 is 13 amino acids. CDR1 is KGHDR, CDR2 SFDVKD, per germline. In nucleotides, the CDR3 is TGTGCCGCGGCCAGGGCGAACACCGGGGAGCTGTTTTTT. It is translated as CAAARANTGELFF.

This chain joins TRBV5-3 and TRBJ1-1; 7 bases agree with TRBD1. TRBV5-3 is given ORF status, its function remaining uncertain. V lost 7 bases to trimming and J lost 6 bases; unmatched junction nucleotides: 9. CDR3 length: 13 amino acids. In DNA, the CDR3 is TGTGCCAGAGCCACAGGGGTTTGGGCTGAAGCTTTCTTT. Translating it yields CARATGVWAEAFF.

This chain's CDR3 is CAVTLDRGYQPQHF. For the CDR3, the DNA is TGTGCGGTGACGCTAGACAGGGGATATCAGCCCCAGCATTTT. The V call is TRBV28, the J call TRBJ1-5, with 8 bases aligning to TRBD1. The CDR3 is 14 amino acids. The germline V gene encodes CDR1 MDHEN and CDR2 SYDVKM.

This sequence joins TRBV3-1 (or the pseudogene TRBV3-2) and TRBJ1-1, with D tentatively TRBD1 (6 bases). The CDR3 loop spans 17 amino acids. V lost 0 bases to trimming and J lost 6 bases, with 20 bases between them. CDR1 is LGHDT and CDR2 is YNNKEL in the germline V gene (reference sequence). Here the CDR3 DNA reads TGTGCCAGCAGCCAAGATCTAGGACAGACCGGCGGAGCTGAAGCTTTCTTT. Translation gives CASSQDLGQTGGAEAFF.

The chain carries TRBV3-1 (or the pseudogene TRBV3-2) and TRBJ2-3, with TRBD2 matching 8 bases. The V and J ends lost 4 bases and 6 bases, in that order; junction bases with no gene match: 12. Germline CDR1 is LGHDT and CDR2 is YNNKEL (reference sequence). This CDR3 contains 16 residues. The CDR3: CASSRQQGLAGDTQYF. The CDR3 DNA sequence: TGTGCCAGCAGCCGTCAACAAGGACTAGCTGGCGATACGCAGTATTTT.

This clone was detected only once. V is TRBV11-2 and J is TRBJ2-5; TRBD1 aligns across 12 bases. The V gene's germline CDR1 is SGHAT and CDR2 FQNNGV. The J segment lost 5 bases and the V segment lost 5 bases, leaving 9 bases of the junction unmatched. The CDR3 totals 16 residues. As DNA, the CDR3 is TGTGCCAGCAGCACCCTCCGGGACAGGGGGCGTGAGACCCAGTACTTC. This gives the protein CASSTLRDRGRETQYF.

The J gene is TRBJ1-1, the V gene TRBV7-8, with D tentatively TRBD1 (6 bases). V was clipped by 5 bases and J by 5 bases, with 18 bases between them. In germline, CDR1 is SGHVS, CDR2 FQNEAQ. The CDR3 is made up of 15 amino acids. The CDR3 loop reads CASSPPRMGATEAFF. As DNA, the CDR3 is TGTGCCAGCAGCCCCCCACGGATGGGGGCTACTGAAGCTTTCTTT.

This clone has only a few counts. CDR3 sequence (DNA): TGTGCCAGCCTGACCGGGACACCTAATGAAAAACTGTTTTTT. It specifies CASLTGTPNEKLFF. The rearrangement links TRBV2 to TRBJ1-4, with D possibly TRBD1 on 6 matching bases. Germline lookup yields CDR1 SNHLY and CDR2 FYNNEI. The CDR3 extends over 14 amino acids. V dropped 8 bases and J dropped 3 bases, with 13 bases sitting between them.

The sample holds a few counts of this clone. The chain is built from TRBV6-6 and TRBJ1-5; TRBD1 aligns across 9 bases. The CDR3 totals 14 residues. CDR1 is MNHNY and CDR2 is SVGAGI in the germline V gene (reference sequence). V trimming: 7 bases; J trimming: 6 bases; junction bases outside the gene matches: 7. CDR3: CASNKQGARQPQHF. The CDR3 DNA reads TGTGCCAGCAATAAACAGGGGGCCCGTCAGCCCCAGCATTTT.

The chain employs TRBV7-2 and TRBJ2-3, with 7 bases matching TRBD2. The V and J ends lost 5 bases and 2 bases, in that order; junction bases with no gene match: 4. Germline CDR1 is SGHTA and CDR2 is FQGNSA. The CDR3 runs 14 residues. DNA for the CDR3: TGTGCCAGCAGCATGGGGGGGATCACAGATACGCAGTATTTT. This translates into CASSMGGITDTQYF.